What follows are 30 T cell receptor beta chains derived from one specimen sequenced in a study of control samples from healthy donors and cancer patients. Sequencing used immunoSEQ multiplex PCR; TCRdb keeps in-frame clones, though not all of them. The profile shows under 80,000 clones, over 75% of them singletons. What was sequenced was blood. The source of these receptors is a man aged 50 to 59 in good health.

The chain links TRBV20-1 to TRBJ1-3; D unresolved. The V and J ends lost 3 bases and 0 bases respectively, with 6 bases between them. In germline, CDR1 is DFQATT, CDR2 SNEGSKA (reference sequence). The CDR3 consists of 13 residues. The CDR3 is CSASTYSGNTIYF. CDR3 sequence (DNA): TGCAGTGCTAGTACTTACTCTGGAAACACCATATATTTT.

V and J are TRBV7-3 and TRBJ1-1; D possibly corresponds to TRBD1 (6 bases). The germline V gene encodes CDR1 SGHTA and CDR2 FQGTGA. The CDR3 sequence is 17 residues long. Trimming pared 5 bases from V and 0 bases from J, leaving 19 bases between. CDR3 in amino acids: CASSRDVQGFVNTEAFF. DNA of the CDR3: TGTGCCAGCAGCCGAGACGTCCAGGGGTTCGTGAACACTGAAGCTTTCTTT.

This CDR3 is CASSYRGAGANVLTF. The CDR3 DNA reads TGTGCCAGCAGTTACAGGGGAGCTGGGGCCAACGTCCTGACTTTC. The rearrangement uses TRBV6-2 or TRBV6-3 and TRBJ2-6, with D perhaps being TRBD1 or TRBD2 (5 bases each). Germline-derived CDR1 and CDR2 are MNHEY and SVGEGT. The CDR3 spans 15 residues. V dropped 2 bases and J dropped 2 bases, with 7 bases sitting between them.

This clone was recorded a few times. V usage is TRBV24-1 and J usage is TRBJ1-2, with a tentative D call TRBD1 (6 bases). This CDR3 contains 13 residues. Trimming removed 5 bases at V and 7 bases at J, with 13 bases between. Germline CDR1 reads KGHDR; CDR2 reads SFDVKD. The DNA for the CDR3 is TGTGCCACCAGTGGGCTAACAGGGTCTGGCTACACCTTC. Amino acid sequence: CATSGLTGSGYTF.

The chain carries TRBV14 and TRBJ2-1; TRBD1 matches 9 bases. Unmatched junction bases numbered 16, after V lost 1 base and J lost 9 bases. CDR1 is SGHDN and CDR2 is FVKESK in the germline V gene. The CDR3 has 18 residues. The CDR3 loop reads CASSQVFSGTGYLSEQFF. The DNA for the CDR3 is TGTGCCAGCAGCCAAGTCTTTTCTGGGACAGGGTATCTTAGTGAGCAGTTCTTC.

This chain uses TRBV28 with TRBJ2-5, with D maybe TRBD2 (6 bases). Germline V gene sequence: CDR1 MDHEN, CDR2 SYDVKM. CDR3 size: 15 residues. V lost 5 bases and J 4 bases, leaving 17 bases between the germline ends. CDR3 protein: CASSPPEGWGETQYF. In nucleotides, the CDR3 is TGTGCCAGCAGTCCCCCGGAGGGGTGGGGAGAGACCCAGTACTTC.

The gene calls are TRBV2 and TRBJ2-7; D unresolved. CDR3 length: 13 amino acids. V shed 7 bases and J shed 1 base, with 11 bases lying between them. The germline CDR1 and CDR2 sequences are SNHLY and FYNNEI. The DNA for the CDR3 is TGTGCCAGCATCTCAGGACGGTCCTACGAGCAGTACTTC. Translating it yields CASISGRSYEQYF.

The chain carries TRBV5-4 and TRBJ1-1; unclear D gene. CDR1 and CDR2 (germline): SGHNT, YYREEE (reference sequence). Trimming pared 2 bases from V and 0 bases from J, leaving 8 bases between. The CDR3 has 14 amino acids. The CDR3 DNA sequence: TGTGCCAGCAGCTTTTACAGCGTGAACACTGAAGCTTTCTTT. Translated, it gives CASSFYSVNTEAFF.

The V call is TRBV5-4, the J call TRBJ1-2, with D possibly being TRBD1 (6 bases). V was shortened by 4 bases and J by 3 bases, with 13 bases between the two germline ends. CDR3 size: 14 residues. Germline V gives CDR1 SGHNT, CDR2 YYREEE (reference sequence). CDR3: CASSLGGGDYGYTF. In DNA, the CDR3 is TGTGCCAGCAGCCTCGGAGGGGGGGACTATGGCTACACCTTC.

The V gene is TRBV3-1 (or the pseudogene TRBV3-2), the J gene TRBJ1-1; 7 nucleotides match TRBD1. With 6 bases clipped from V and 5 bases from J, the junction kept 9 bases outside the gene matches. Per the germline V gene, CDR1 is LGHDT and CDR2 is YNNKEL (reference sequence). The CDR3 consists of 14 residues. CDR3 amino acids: CASRPGQEGTEAFF. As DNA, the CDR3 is TGTGCCAGCAGACCCGGACAGGAGGGGACTGAAGCTTTCTTT.

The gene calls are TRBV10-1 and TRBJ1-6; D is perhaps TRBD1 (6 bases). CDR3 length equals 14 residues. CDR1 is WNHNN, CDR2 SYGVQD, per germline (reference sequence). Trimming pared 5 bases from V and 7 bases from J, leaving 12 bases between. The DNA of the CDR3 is TGCGCCAGCAGTACCGGGACACCCAATTCACCCCTCCACTTT. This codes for CASSTGTPNSPLHF.

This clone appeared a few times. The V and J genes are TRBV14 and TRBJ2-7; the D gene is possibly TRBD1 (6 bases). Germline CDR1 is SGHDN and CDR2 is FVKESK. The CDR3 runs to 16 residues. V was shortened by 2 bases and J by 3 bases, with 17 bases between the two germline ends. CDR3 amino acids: CASSQKQGVRHYEQYF. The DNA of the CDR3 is TGTGCCAGCAGCCAAAAACAGGGCGTTCGGCACTACGAGCAGTACTTC.

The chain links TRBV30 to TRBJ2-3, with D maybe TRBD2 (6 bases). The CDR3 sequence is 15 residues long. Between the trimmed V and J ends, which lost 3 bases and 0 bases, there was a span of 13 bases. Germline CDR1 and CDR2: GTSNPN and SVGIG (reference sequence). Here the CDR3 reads CAWRRRDTSTDTQYF. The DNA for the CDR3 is TGTGCCTGGAGGAGGCGGGATACTAGCACAGATACGCAGTATTTT.

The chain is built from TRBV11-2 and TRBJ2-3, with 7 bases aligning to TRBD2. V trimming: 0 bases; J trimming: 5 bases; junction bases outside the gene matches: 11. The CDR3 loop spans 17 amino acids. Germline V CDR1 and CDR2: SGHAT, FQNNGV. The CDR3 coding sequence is TGTGCCAGCAGCTTAGAATGGCAGCGGGGAAAGAAAGATACGCAGTATTTT. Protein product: CASSLEWQRGKKDTQYF.

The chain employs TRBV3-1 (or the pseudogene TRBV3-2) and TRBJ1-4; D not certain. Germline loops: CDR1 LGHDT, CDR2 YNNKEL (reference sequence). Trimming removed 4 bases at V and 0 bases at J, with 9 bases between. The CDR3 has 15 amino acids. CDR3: CASSREIATNEKLFF. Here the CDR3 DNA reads TGTGCCAGCAGCCGAGAGATTGCAACTAATGAAAAACTGTTTTTT.

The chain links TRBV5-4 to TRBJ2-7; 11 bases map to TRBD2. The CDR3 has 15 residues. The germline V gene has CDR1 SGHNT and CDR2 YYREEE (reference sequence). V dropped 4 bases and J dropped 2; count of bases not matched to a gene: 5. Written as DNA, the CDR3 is TGTGCCAGCAGCCCTCGGACTAGCGGGCCCTACGAGCAGTACTTC. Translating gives CASSPRTSGPYEQYF.

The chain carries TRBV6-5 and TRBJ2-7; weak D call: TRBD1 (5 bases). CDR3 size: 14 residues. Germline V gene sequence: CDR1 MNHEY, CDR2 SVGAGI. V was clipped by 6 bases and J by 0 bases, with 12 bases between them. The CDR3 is CASRDVQGSYEQYF. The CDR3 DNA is TGTGCCAGCAGGGACGTTCAGGGCTCCTACGAGCAGTACTTC.

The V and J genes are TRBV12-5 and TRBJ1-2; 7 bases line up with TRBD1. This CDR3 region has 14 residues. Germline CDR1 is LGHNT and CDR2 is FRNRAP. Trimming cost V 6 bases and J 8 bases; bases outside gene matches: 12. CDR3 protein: CASGSTGFLGGYTF. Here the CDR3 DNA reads TGTGCTAGTGGCTCGACAGGGTTTTTAGGAGGCTACACCTTC.

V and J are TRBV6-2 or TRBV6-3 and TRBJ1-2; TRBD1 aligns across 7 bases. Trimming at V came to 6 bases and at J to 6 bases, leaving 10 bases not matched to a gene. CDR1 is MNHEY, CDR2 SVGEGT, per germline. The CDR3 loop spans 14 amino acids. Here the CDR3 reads CASSRDRVRNGYTF. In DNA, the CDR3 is TGTGCCAGCAGCCGCGACAGGGTCAGAAATGGCTACACCTTC.

CDR3 sequence reads: CASSDTGISNQPQHF. CDR3 DNA: TGTGCCAGCAGTGACACAGGGATAAGCAATCAGCCCCAGCATTTT. This chain joins TRBV6-1 and TRBJ1-5, with TRBD1 as a possible D gene (6 bases). CDR3 length: 15 residues. The germline V gene encodes CDR1 MNHNS and CDR2 SASEGT. V was trimmed by 3 bases and J by 1 base, leaving 10 bases between them.

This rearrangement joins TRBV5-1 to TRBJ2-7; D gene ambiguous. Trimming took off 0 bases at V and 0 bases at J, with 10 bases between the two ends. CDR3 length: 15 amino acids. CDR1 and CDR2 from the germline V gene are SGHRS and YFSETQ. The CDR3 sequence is CASSLGGTLSYEQYF. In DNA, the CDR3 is TGCGCCAGCAGCTTGGGCGGCACACTCTCCTACGAGCAGTACTTC.

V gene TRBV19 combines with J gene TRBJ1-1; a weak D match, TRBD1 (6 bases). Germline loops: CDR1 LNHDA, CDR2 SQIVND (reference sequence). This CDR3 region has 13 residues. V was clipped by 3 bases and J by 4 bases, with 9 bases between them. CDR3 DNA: TGTGCCAGTAGTATCTTAGGGGGCACTGAAGCTTTCTTT. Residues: CASSILGGTEAFF. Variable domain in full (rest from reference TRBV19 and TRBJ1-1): DGGITQSPKYLFRKEGQNVTLSCEQNLNHDAMYWYRQDPGQGLRLIYYSQIVNDFQKGDIAEGYSVSREKKESFPLTVTSAQKNPTAFYLCASSILGGTEAFFGQGTRLTVV.

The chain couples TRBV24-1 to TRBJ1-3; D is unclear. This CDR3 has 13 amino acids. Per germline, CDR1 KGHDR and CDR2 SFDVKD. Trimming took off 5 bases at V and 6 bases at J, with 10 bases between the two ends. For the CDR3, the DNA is TGTGCCACCAGTGGGTCGGGCGAAAACACCATATATTTT. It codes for CATSGSGENTIYF.

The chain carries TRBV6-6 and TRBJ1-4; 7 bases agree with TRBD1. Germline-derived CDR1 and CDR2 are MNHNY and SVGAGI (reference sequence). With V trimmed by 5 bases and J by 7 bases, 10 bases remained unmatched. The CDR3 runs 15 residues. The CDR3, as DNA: TGTGCCAGCAGTCCACCCGGGACAGTAGGTGAAAAACTGTTTTTT. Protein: CASSPPGTVGEKLFF.

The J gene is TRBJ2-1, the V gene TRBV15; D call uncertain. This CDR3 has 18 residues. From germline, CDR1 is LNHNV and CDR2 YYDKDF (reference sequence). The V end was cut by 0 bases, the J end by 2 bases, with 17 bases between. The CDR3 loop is CATSREPLSSSTYNEQFF. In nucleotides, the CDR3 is TGTGCCACCAGCAGAGAGCCCCTATCCTCTTCAACCTACAATGAGCAGTTCTTC.

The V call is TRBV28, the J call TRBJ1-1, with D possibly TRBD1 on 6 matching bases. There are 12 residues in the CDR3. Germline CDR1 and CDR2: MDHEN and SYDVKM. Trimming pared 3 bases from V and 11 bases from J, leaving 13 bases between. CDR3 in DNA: TGTGCCAGCAGTTTCACGGACAGCTTGGCTTTCTTT. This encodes CASSFTDSLAFF.

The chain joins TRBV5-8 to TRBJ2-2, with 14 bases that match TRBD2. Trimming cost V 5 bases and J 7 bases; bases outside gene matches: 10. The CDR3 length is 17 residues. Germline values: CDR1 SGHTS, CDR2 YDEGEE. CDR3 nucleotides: TGTGCCAGCAGTTCGGGAGGACTAGCGGGAGGTGTCGGGGAGCTGTTTTTT. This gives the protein CASSSGGLAGGVGELFF.

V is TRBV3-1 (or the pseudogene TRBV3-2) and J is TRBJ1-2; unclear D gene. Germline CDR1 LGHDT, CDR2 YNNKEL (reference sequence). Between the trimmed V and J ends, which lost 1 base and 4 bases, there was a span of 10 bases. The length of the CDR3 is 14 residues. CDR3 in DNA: TGTGCCAGCAGCCAAGGGGTAAGCCTCTATGGCTACACCTTC. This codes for CASSQGVSLYGYTF.

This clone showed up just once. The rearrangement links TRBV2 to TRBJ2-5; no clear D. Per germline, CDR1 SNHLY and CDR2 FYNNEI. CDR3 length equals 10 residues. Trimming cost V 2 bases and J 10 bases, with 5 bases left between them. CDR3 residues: CASSERDQYF. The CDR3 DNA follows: TGTGCCAGCAGTGAAAGGGACCAGTACTTC.

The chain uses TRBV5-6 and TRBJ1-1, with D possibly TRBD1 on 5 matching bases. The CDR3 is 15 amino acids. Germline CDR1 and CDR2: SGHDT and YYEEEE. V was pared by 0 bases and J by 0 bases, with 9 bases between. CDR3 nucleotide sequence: TGTGCCAGCAGCTTGGATGACAGAATGAACACTGAAGCTTTCTTT. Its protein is CASSLDDRMNTEAFF.